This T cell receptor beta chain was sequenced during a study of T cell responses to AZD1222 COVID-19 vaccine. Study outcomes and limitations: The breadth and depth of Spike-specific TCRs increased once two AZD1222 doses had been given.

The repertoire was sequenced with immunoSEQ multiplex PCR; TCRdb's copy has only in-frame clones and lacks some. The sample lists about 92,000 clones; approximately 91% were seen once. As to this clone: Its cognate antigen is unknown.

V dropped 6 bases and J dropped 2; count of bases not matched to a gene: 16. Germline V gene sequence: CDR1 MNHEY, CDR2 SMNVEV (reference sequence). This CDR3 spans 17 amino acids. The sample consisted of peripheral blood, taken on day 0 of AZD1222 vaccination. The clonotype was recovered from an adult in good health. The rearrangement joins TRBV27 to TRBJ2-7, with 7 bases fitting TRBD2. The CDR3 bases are TGTGCCAGCAGATTCGTTTTGGCGGAGGGGAGGGCCTACGAGCAGTACTTC. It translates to CASRFVLAEGRAYEQYF.